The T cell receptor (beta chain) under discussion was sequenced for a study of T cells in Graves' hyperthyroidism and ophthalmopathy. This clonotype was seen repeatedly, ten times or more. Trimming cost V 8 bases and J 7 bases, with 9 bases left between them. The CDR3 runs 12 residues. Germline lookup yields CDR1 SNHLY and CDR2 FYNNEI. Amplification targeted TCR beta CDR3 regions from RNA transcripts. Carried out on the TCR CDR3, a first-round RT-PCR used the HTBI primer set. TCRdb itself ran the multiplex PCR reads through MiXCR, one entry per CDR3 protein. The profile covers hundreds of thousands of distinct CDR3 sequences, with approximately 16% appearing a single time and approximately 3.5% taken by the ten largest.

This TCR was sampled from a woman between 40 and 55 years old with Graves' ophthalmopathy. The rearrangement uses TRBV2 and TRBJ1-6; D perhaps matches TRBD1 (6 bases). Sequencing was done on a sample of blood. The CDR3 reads CASGQGNSPLHF. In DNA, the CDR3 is TGTGCCAGCGGGCAGGGGAATTCACCCCTCCACTTT. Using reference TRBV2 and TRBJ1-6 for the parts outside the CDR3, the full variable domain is EPEVTQTPSHQVTQMGQEVILRCVPISNHLYFYWYRQILGQKVEFLVSFYNNEISEKSEIFDDQFSVERPDGSNFTLKIRSTKLEDSAMYFCASGQGNSPLHFGNGTRLTVT.